Following are 26 T cell receptor beta chains from one sample sequenced in a study of beta chain features in type 1 diabetes. Expressed TCRB transcripts were sequenced, since all the RNA that had been isolated was reverse transcribed. Sequencing used immunoSEQ multiplex PCR; TCRdb keeps in-frame clones, though not all of them. The sample shows nearly 250,000 clones, 11% to 15% of them seen only once. Input material: naive CD4+ T cells from blood. These receptors originate from a woman in her thirties or forties in good health.

This clone has just a few counts. The chain uses TRBV9 and TRBJ1-2; tentatively, D is TRBD1 (6 bases). The germline V gene encodes CDR1 SGDLS and CDR2 YYNGEE. This CDR3 is 15 amino acids long. Trimming removed 2 bases at V and 2 bases at J, with 13 bases between. The CDR3 DNA reads as TGTGCCAGCAGCGTGGGGGCTGACAGGAACTATGGCTACACCTTC. It is translated as CASSVGADRNYGYTF.

CDR3 in DNA: TGTGCCAGCAGCCCGCGCCCTAGCGGGGGGGAGTTAGAGACCCAGTACTTC. Residues: CASSPRPSGGELETQYF. The V call is TRBV7-2, the J call TRBJ2-5, with 12 bases aligning to TRBD2. The V segment lost 5 bases and the J segment 4 bases; nucleotides outside the gene matches: 11. The germline V gene encodes CDR1 SGHTA and CDR2 FQGNSA. The CDR3 length is 17 residues.

The chain joins TRBV5-1 to TRBJ1-2; D not certain. CDR3 length: 14 residues. CDR1 SGHRS and CDR2 YFSETQ come from the germline V gene. V dropped 6 bases and J dropped 2 bases, with 14 bases sitting between them. CDR3 sequence: CASTPLGRNYGYTF. In nucleotides, the CDR3 is TGCGCCAGCACCCCACTAGGCAGAAACTATGGCTACACCTTC.

In this sample, this clone turned up a few times. This chain joins TRBV5-8 and TRBJ2-3; 10 bases line up with TRBD1. The germline V gene has CDR1 SGHTS and CDR2 YDEGEE. CDR3 size: 13 residues. V trimming: 8 bases; J trimming: 5 bases; junction bases outside the gene matches: 5. In DNA form, the CDR3 reads TGTGCCAGTCGGGACAGGGGACAAGATACGCAGTATTTT. It translates to CASRDRGQDTQYF.

This clone was detected a few times. This chain joins TRBV5-1 and TRBJ2-1, with 9 positions matching TRBD1. This CDR3 spans 14 amino acids. V lost 2 bases to trimming and J lost 4 bases; unmatched junction nucleotides: 1. Germline CDR1 is SGHRS and CDR2 is YFSETQ. Here the CDR3 reads CASSLQGAYNEQFF. The CDR3 nucleotides are TGCGCCAGCAGCTTACAGGGGGCGTACAATGAGCAGTTCTTC.

The chain employs TRBV7-9 and TRBJ1-1; unclear D gene. The V end lost 5 bases, the J end lost 0 bases, and 10 bases lay between the germline ends. CDR1 and CDR2 (germline): SEHNR, FQNEAQ (reference sequence). The CDR3 extends over 14 amino acids. DNA of the CDR3: TGTGCCAGCAGCCCGGGGAGTATGAACACTGAAGCTTTCTTT. This gives the protein CASSPGSMNTEAFF.

This clone came up many times. CDR3 DNA: TGTGCCAGCAGACAGGGGCAAGAGACCCAGTACTTC. Amino acids: CASRQGQETQYF. The chain is built from TRBV7-9 and TRBJ2-5, with TRBD1 matching over 7 bases. V lost 6 bases, J lost 2 bases, and 0 bases stayed unmatched. CDR1 and CDR2 from the germline V gene are SEHNR and FQNEAQ (reference sequence). This CDR3 has 12 amino acids.

This clone was detected a few times. The chain couples TRBV7-9 to TRBJ2-7; D is perhaps TRBD1 (5 bases). The germline V and J ends were trimmed by 5 bases and 3 bases, with 20 bases remaining between them. The CDR3 runs to 16 residues. Germline V gives CDR1 SEHNR, CDR2 FQNEAQ (reference sequence). The CDR3 nucleotides are TGTGCCAGCAGCAGCTTAGGGGCACAAAAAAGCTACGAGCAGTACTTC. Protein: CASSSLGAQKSYEQYF.

This clone was recorded a few times. The gene calls are TRBV7-2 and TRBJ2-7; TRBD1 matches at 11 bases. There are 14 residues in the CDR3. Germline V gene sequence: CDR1 SGHTA, CDR2 FQGNSA. With V trimmed by 9 bases and J by 1 base, 5 bases remained unmatched. DNA of the CDR3: TGTGCCAGTTGCCGGGACAGGGGGTCCTACGAGCAGTACTTC. Its protein product is CASCRDRGSYEQYF. Full variable domain (rest looked up from reference TRBV7-2 and TRBJ2-7): GAGVSQSPSNKVTEKGKDVELRCDPISGHTALYWYRQSLGQGLEFLIYFQGNSAPDKSGLPSDRFSAERTGGSVSTLTIQRTQQEDSAVYLCASCRDRGSYEQYFGPGTRLTVT.

In its sample, this clone was seen a few times. The V call is TRBV4-3, the J call TRBJ1-1; the D gene is possibly TRBD1 (5 bases). Germline V lookup: CDR1 LGHNA, CDR2 YSLEER. The V end lost 3 bases, the J end lost 6 bases, and 11 bases lay between the germline ends. The CDR3 length is 13 residues. The chain's CDR3 is CASSQQGLAEAFF. CDR3 DNA: TGCGCCAGCAGCCAGCAGGGACTCGCTGAAGCTTTCTTT.

The V gene is TRBV18, the J gene TRBJ2-7; TRBD2 is a possible D gene (5 bases). Deletions cut 2 bases from V and 2 bases from J, with 10 bases between. In germline, CDR1 is KGHSH, CDR2 LQKENI. This CDR3 has 14 amino acids. CDR3 region: CASSPTSSTYEQYF. In DNA form, the CDR3 reads TGTGCCAGCTCACCAACGTCTAGCACCTACGAGCAGTACTTC.

The chain carries TRBV5-1 and TRBJ2-2; TRBD2 agrees at 7 bases. With V trimmed by 1 base and J by 3 bases, 3 bases remained unmatched. This CDR3 region has 15 residues. From germline, CDR1 is SGHRS and CDR2 YFSETQ. The CDR3 DNA reads as TGCGCCAGCAGCTTGAGGGCGGGGGACACCGGGGAGCTGTTTTTT. Amino acid sequence: CASSLRAGDTGELFF.

The chain is built from TRBV11-3 and TRBJ2-5; 9 nucleotides agree with TRBD1. Germline V lookup: CDR1 SGHNT, CDR2 YENEEA. The CDR3 runs 15 residues. The V gene end was trimmed by 5 bases and the J gene end by 5 bases; junction bases not matched to a gene: 9. The CDR3 nucleotides read TGTGCCAGCAGCCCCGGACAGGGGAGAGGTGAGACCCAGTACTTC. Translating it yields CASSPGQGRGETQYF. The whole variable domain, filled in from reference TRBV11-3 and TRBJ2-5, reads EAGVVQSPRYKIIEKKQPVAFWCNPISGHNTLYWYLQNLGQGPELLIRYENEEAVDDSQLPKDRFSAERLKGVDSTLKIQPAELGDSAVYLCASSPGQGRGETQYFGPGTRLLVL.

This clone turned up a few times. This chain joins TRBV18 and TRBJ1-1; 9 bases map to TRBD1. This CDR3 has 13 amino acids. Germline CDR1 is KGHSH and CDR2 is LQKENI. V shed 3 bases, J shed 12 bases, and the junction held 8 bases outside the gene matches. CDR3 sequence reads: CASSPEGQGYSFF. For the CDR3, the DNA is TGTGCCAGCTCACCCGAAGGACAGGGGTACTCTTTCTTT.

This clone turned up a few times. The rearrangement uses TRBV6-5 and TRBJ2-4; D may be TRBD2 (5 bases). V was pared by 6 bases and J by 3 bases, with 9 bases between. Germline lookup yields CDR1 MNHEY and CDR2 SVGAGI. The CDR3 runs 13 residues. CDR3 region: CASSTEGKNIQYF. CDR3 DNA sequence: TGTGCCAGCAGCACCGAGGGCAAAAACATTCAGTACTTC.

In this sample, this clone turned up once. This sequence joins TRBV5-8 and TRBJ1-2, with TRBD1 matching over 9 bases. With 4 bases clipped from V and 4 bases from J, the junction kept 5 bases outside the gene matches. Germline loops: CDR1 SGHTS, CDR2 YDEGEE. The CDR3 spans 14 residues. The CDR3: CASSPGQGPYGYTF. The CDR3 DNA follows: TGTGCCAGCAGCCCTGGACAGGGGCCCTATGGCTACACCTTC. The variable domain in full, completed from reference TRBV5-8 and TRBJ1-2, reads EAGVTQSPTHLIKTRGQQATLRCSPISGHTSVYWYQQALGLGLQFLLWYDEGEERNRGNFPPRFSGRQFPNYSSELNVNALELEDSALYLCASSPGQGPYGYTFGSGTRLTVV.

About this clone: Other DNA sequences in the sample encode the same CDR3. J is TRBJ2-7 and V is TRBV18; 7 nucleotides match TRBD1. The junction had 3 bases not matched to a gene; V was cut back by 6 bases and J by 4 bases. In germline, CDR1 is KGHSH, CDR2 LQKENI. The CDR3 is 12 residues long. For the CDR3, the DNA is TGTGCCAGCTCCCCGACAGGGTACGAGCAGTACTTC. Translation: CASSPTGYEQYF.

This clone came up a few times. The V gene is TRBV6-4, the J gene TRBJ1-1, with a possible D match to TRBD1 (5 bases). Germline assignment: CDR1 MRHNA and CDR2 SNTAGT. Trimming pared 6 bases from V and 5 bases from J, leaving 16 bases between. The CDR3 length is 14 residues. For the CDR3, the DNA is TGTGCCAGCAGAACCGGGACTGCTAGTACTGAAGCTTTCTTT. It is translated as CASRTGTASTEAFF.

This clone was seen a handful of times. The chain joins TRBV7-2 to TRBJ1-6, with TRBD1 identical over 8 bases. There are 15 residues in the CDR3. Germline V gives CDR1 SGHTA, CDR2 FQGNSA. The V and J ends lost 5 bases and 10 bases, in that order; junction bases with no gene match: 10. As DNA, the CDR3 is TGTGCCAGCAGCACTAGGACAGGGTTTGTATCACCCCTCCACTTT. Translation: CASSTRTGFVSPLHF.

This clone was seen a few times. The genes are TRBV7-9 and TRBJ1-1; D is uncertain. The CDR3 totals 13 residues. Deletions cut 1 base from V and 7 bases from J, with 10 bases between. Germline V gene sequence: CDR1 SEHNR, CDR2 FQNEAQ (reference sequence). CDR3 protein: CASSLVGSREAFF. For the CDR3, the DNA is TGTGCCAGCAGCTTAGTCGGGAGCCGTGAAGCTTTCTTT.

This clone was seen a handful of times. This chain joins TRBV27 and TRBJ1-1, with TRBD1 identical over 7 bases. This CDR3 is 12 amino acids long. V shed 5 bases, J shed 8 bases, and the junction held 5 bases outside the gene matches. The germline CDR1 and CDR2 sequences are MNHEY and SMNVEV (reference sequence). The CDR3 protein is CASSPDRAEAFF. The CDR3 region has the DNA TGTGCCAGCAGTCCCGACAGGGCCGAAGCTTTCTTT.

This clone came up a few times. The gene calls are TRBV27 and TRBJ1-6; 8 nucleotides line up with TRBD1. V shed 6 bases and J 10 bases; nucleotides not matched to a gene: 8. CDR3 length: 14 amino acids. Germline CDR1 is MNHEY and CDR2 is SMNVEV (reference sequence). This CDR3 is CASRTGATRSPLHF. As DNA, the CDR3 is TGTGCCAGCAGGACAGGGGCGACAAGATCACCCCTCCACTTT.

The chain couples TRBV2 to TRBJ1-1; maybe TRBD1 (5 bases). The CDR3 spans 13 residues. Trimming took off 6 bases at V and 1 base at J, with 9 bases between the two ends. Germline loops: CDR1 SNHLY, CDR2 FYNNEI. CDR3 sequence reads: CASRVTGNTEAFF. The CDR3 DNA reads as TGTGCCAGCAGGGTAACAGGGAACACTGAAGCTTTCTTT.

The chain couples TRBV6-5 to TRBJ1-3; tentatively, D is TRBD1 (5 bases). The CDR3 length is 13 residues. Germline CDR1 is MNHEY and CDR2 is SVGAGI. CDR3 bases: TGTGCTACCAAGAGGGGACTTGGAAACACCATATATTTT. Protein: CATKRGLGNTIYF.

This clone was counted a few times. The rearrangement links TRBV19 to TRBJ1-1; the match to TRBD1 covers 7 bases. CDR3 length: 13 amino acids. The junction had 12 bases not matched to a gene; V was cut back by 6 bases and J by 11 bases. Looked up from germline, CDR1 is LNHDA and CDR2 is SQIVND (reference sequence). The CDR3 protein is CASSSIRDSMAFF. Here the CDR3 DNA reads TGTGCCAGTAGCTCCATCCGGGACAGTATGGCTTTCTTT.

This chain uses TRBV6-5 with TRBJ1-6; 7 positions agree with TRBD1. Trimming took 6 bases from V and 6 from J; bases not matched to a gene: 5. The length of the CDR3 is 14 residues. In germline, CDR1 is MNHEY, CDR2 SVGAGI. The CDR3 reads CASSDRAGNSPLHF. The DNA of the CDR3 is TGTGCCAGCAGCGACAGGGCGGGTAATTCACCCCTCCACTTT.